Following are 6 T cell receptor beta chains from one sample sequenced in a study of cytomegalovirus exposure and HLA in healthy donors. TCRdb's table, derived via immunoSEQ multiplex PCR, lists solely in-frame clones and lacks some. The sample gives over 110,000 clones, roughly four fifths of which show up once; 1.4% is in the top ten. The sequenced sample was PBMCs. These receptors originate from a woman aged 30 to 39 in good health and CMV-seronegative.

This clone was counted a few times. The CDR3 is CASRPDRGEQYF. The CDR3 DNA reads as TGTGCCAGCAGACCCGACCGGGGGGAGCAGTACTTC. The V and J genes are TRBV6-5 and TRBJ2-7; the D gene is possibly TRBD2 (6 bases). Trimming removed 6 bases from V and 7 bases from J, with 13 bases in between. CDR3 length equals 12 residues. Germline CDR1 and CDR2: MNHEY and SVGAGI.

The rearrangement joins TRBV7-9 to TRBJ2-7, with 9 bases fitting TRBD1. CDR3 length: 16 amino acids. CDR1 and CDR2 (germline): SEHNR, FQNEAQ (reference sequence). V lost 4 bases, J lost 7 bases, and 14 bases stayed unmatched. CDR3 sequence: CASSSQGTGKAREQYF. The CDR3 region has the DNA TGTGCCAGCAGCTCCCAGGGGACAGGGAAGGCTCGAGAGCAGTACTTC.

This chain joins TRBV27 and TRBJ1-6; D unclear. The germline V gene encodes CDR1 MNHEY and CDR2 SMNVEV (reference sequence). The ends were cut back, 3 bases at V and 6 bases at J, with 9 bases in the middle. The CDR3 length is 14 residues. This chain's CDR3 is CASSLVRSNSPLHF. In DNA form, the CDR3 reads TGTGCCAGCAGTTTGGTCAGAAGTAATTCACCCCTCCACTTT.

The rearrangement uses TRBV5-1 and TRBJ2-4; 7 bases agree with TRBD1. CDR3 length: 15 amino acids. The trim removed 0 bases at V and 4 bases at J, leaving 4 bases unmatched. Germline lookup yields CDR1 SGHRS and CDR2 YFSETQ. CDR3 DNA: TGCGCCAGCAGCTTGGGGGACAGAGAGAAAAACATTCAGTACTTC. Protein product: CASSLGDREKNIQYF.

The J gene is TRBJ1-2, the V gene TRBV6-1; tentative D call: TRBD1 (5 bases). The germline V gene encodes CDR1 MNHNS and CDR2 SASEGT. The CDR3 is 16 amino acids. V lost 2 bases to trimming and J lost 5 bases, with 18 bases between them. In nucleotides, the CDR3 is TGTGCCAGCAGTGAAAGGGTACCCAGACAGTCTTATGGCTACACCTTC. The encoded protein is CASSERVPRQSYGYTF.

This chain links TRBV14 with TRBJ2-5, with D uncertain. V lost 4 bases and J lost 5, with 17 bases in between. Germline loops: CDR1 SGHDN, CDR2 FVKESK. The length of the CDR3 is 15 residues. This CDR3 is CASSPEKYRLETQYF. Written as DNA, the CDR3 is TGTGCCAGCAGCCCGGAGAAGTACCGCTTGGAGACCCAGTACTTC.